This T cell receptor (beta chain) appears in the sequencing data of a study of PD-L1 blockade in urothelial cancer. In the study overall: Men with urothelial cancer arising in the bladder made up about 85% of the roughly 29 patients.

Clones were sequenced by immunoSEQ multiplex PCR, and TCRdb holds only the in-frame ones, with some missing. The sample holds 30,000 to 40,000 clones, approximately 92% seen once. The CDR3 runs to 15 residues. Per germline, CDR1 SGHKS and CDR2 YYEKEE (reference sequence). Trimming left V 0 bases short and J 4 bases short, with 13 bases between. The rearrangement uses TRBV5-5 and TRBJ1-1, with D possibly matching TRBD1 (5 bases). The sequence came from a man aged 70-80 years with urothelial cancer. Sequencing used PBMCs, obtained around atezolizumab (anti-PD-L1) treatment. This CDR3 is CASSLGAGLATEAFF. The CDR3 region has the DNA TGTGCCAGCAGCTTGGGGGCAGGGCTGGCCACTGAAGCTTTCTTT.